This T cell receptor beta chain emerged from a study of T-cell memory formation after mild COVID-19. Whole-study results and caveats: Later expanders leaned CD4+, whereas day 15 to 85 contracting clones were balanced CD4/CD8.

A word on this clonotype: What it binds is unknown.

CDR1 is MNHEY and CDR2 is SMNVEV in the germline V gene (reference sequence). V gave up 5 bases and J gave up 3 bases, with 23 bases separating them. The CDR3 is made up of 17 amino acids. MiXCR was run by TCRdb on the 5' RACE reads, yielding one entry per CDR3 protein. The repertoire holds roughly 510,000 distinct CDR3 sequences, with approximately 15% as singletons. The sequence was collected from an adult woman who had mild COVID-19 (a few samples of this study predate the infection). Cell type and time point are not known. Sequencing was done on a sample of PBMCs or a T cell subset sorted from them (not recorded which). V gene TRBV27 combines with J gene TRBJ2-7, with D tentatively TRBD1 (6 bases). The chain's CDR3 is CASSGSTGKGAFYEQYF. The CDR3 DNA sequence: TGTGCCAGCAGTGGCTCGACAGGCAAAGGGGCTTTCTACGAGCAGTACTTC.